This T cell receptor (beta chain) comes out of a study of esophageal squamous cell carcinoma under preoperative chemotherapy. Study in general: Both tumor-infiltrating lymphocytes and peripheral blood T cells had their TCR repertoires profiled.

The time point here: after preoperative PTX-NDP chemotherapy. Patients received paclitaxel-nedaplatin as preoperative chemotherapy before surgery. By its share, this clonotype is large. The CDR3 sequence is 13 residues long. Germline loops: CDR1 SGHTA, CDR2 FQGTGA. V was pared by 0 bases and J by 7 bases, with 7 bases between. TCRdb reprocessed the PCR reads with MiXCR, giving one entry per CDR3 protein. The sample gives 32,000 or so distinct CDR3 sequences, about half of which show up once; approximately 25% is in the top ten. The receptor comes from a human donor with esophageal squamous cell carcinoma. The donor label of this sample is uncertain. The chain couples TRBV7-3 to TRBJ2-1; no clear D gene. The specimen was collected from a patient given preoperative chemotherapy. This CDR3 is CASSLTGLNEQFF. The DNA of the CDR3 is TGTGCCAGCAGCTTAACGGGTCTTAATGAGCAGTTCTTC.